Each of the 31 T cell receptor beta chains below was sequenced from the same sample in a study of beta chain features in type 1 diabetes. The whole isolated RNA underwent reverse transcription, so sequencing captured expressed TCRB transcripts. Libraries were prepared by immunoSEQ multiplex PCR; TCRdb keeps only in-frame clonotypes and omits some of them. The sample records around 300,000 clones, 14% being singletons. Sequencing used central memory CD4+ T cells from blood. The receptors here all came from a man younger than 40 in good health.

This clone was detected once. The chain combines TRBV4-2 with TRBJ1-1, with a weak D call TRBD1 (6 bases). The CDR3 has 15 amino acids. Trimming took 4 bases from V and 0 from J, leaving 12 bases between them. The germline gives CDR1 LGHNA, CDR2 YNFKEQ. The CDR3 bases are TGTGCCAGCAGCCGATTGCAGGGGTTGAACACTGAAGCTTTCTTT. Translating it yields CASSRLQGLNTEAFF.

This clone was seen ten or more times. The chain uses TRBV21-1 and TRBJ2-1; the D segment call TRBD1 is taken from the table without a DNA check. TRBV21-1 is given as a pseudogene. This CDR3 region has 13 residues. CDR3 in amino acids: CASTRGTHNEQFF. The CDR3 DNA sequence: TGTGCCAGCACACGAGGGACACACAATGAGCAGTTCTTC.

The chain joins TRBV25-1 to TRBJ1-3; no clear D. The CDR3 runs 13 residues. Per germline, CDR1 MGHDK and CDR2 SYGVNS. Trimming stripped 5 bases from V and 4 bases from J, with 9 bases between. CDR3 in amino acids: CASSSDRGNTIYF. CDR3 DNA sequence: TGTGCCAGCAGTAGCGATAGGGGAAACACCATATATTTT.

The V and J genes are TRBV27 and TRBJ2-2, with D unresolved. Germline V gene data show CDR1 as MNHEY and CDR2 as SMNVEV (reference sequence). The length of the CDR3 is 15 residues. Trimming took off 2 bases at V and 6 bases at J, with 13 bases between the two ends. The CDR3 here is CASSLSGVAAGELFF. DNA for the CDR3: TGTGCCAGCAGTTTAAGTGGCGTCGCGGCCGGGGAGCTGTTTTTT.

The gene calls are TRBV11-3 and TRBJ2-2; D unclear. This CDR3 spans 15 amino acids. The V gene's germline CDR1 is SGHNT and CDR2 YENEEA. The V and J ends lost 1 base and 5 bases respectively, with 11 bases between them. CDR3 in amino acids: CASSLGGKQTGELFF. The CDR3 bases are TGTGCCAGCAGCTTAGGTGGGAAACAAACCGGGGAGCTGTTTTTT.

This clone was counted only a few times. The CDR3 here is CASSLTESSNEQFF. In DNA, the CDR3 is TGTGCCAGCAGCTTAACGGAGTCATCCAATGAGCAGTTCTTC. J is TRBJ2-1 and V is TRBV7-8; D uncertain. This CDR3 contains 14 residues. Trimming removed 2 bases from V and 6 bases from J, with 11 bases in between. CDR1 is SGHVS, CDR2 FQNEAQ, per germline.

In this sample, this clone turned up many times. This chain connects TRBV18 to TRBJ2-1; 8 bases agree with TRBD2. The CDR3 is 16 amino acids. The trim removed 2 bases at V and 8 bases at J, leaving 11 bases unmatched. Looked up from germline, CDR1 is KGHSH and CDR2 is LQKENI. The CDR3 is CASSPFPSGLSDEQFF. CDR3 sequence (DNA): TGTGCCAGCTCACCATTCCCTAGCGGGTTGAGCGATGAGCAGTTCTTC. The whole variable domain, filled in from reference TRBV18 and TRBJ2-1, reads NAGVMQNPRHLVRRRGQEARLRCSPMKGHSHVYWYRQLPEEGLKFMVYLQKENIIDESGMPKERFSAEFPKEGPSILRIQQVVRGDSAAYFCASSPFPSGLSDEQFFGPGTRLTVL.

In its sample, this clone was seen many times. The rearrangement joins TRBV18 to TRBJ2-1, with D unresolved. The CDR3 has 13 residues. V gave up 3 bases and J gave up 6 bases, with 9 bases separating them. Germline lookup yields CDR1 KGHSH and CDR2 LQKENI. As DNA, the CDR3 is TGTGCCAGCTCACCCGGTCGGATCAATGAGCAGTTCTTC. This gives the protein CASSPGRINEQFF.

This clone was seen a few times. The genes are TRBV5-4 and TRBJ1-2; no reliable D call. The CDR3 totals 16 residues. Germline loops: CDR1 SGHNT, CDR2 YYREEE (reference sequence). With 1 base removed from V and 3 bases from J, the gap between germline ends came to 16 bases. CDR3 DNA sequence: TGTGCCAGCAGCTTGCCCCCTACGACTCTGGACTATGGCTACACCTTC. This translates into CASSLPPTTLDYGYTF. The entire variable domain, with the rest obtained from reference TRBV5-4 and TRBJ1-2, is as follows: ETGVTQSPTHLIKTRGQQVTLRCSSQSGHNTVSWYQQALGQGPQFIFQYYREEENGRGNFPPRFSGLQFPNYSSELNVNALELDDSALYLCASSLPPTTLDYGYTFGSGTRLTVV.

The gene calls are TRBV4-3 and TRBJ2-7; tentative D call: TRBD1 (6 bases). Trimming shortened V by 4 bases and J by 8 bases, and 15 bases separated the two germline ends. Germline CDR1 and CDR2: LGHNA and YSLEER. The length of the CDR3 is 13 residues. CDR3 bases: TGCGCCAGCAGCCTAAAGGGGTGGGGGCAGCAGTACGTC. Translating gives CASSLKGWGQQYV.

This clone was counted a few times. V gene TRBV12-5 combines with J gene TRBJ2-7; D perhaps matches TRBD2 (5 bases). The CDR3 has 13 amino acids. Trimming shortened V by 1 base and J by 7 bases, and 11 bases separated the two germline ends. Germline lookup yields CDR1 LGHNT and CDR2 FRNRAP. CDR3 bases: TGTGCTAGTGGTTTGGACCCGAGAGGGGAGCAGTACTTC. It yields the protein CASGLDPRGEQYF.

The CDR3 region is CASSLGTGFLETQYF. The CDR3, as DNA: TGTGCCAGCAGTTTAGGGACAGGGTTCTTGGAGACCCAGTACTTC. The rearrangement joins TRBV28 to TRBJ2-5; 9 nucleotides align to TRBD1. This CDR3 comprises 15 residues. The germline gives CDR1 MDHEN, CDR2 SYDVKM. After removal of 2 bases from V and 5 bases from J, the junction contained 6 bases not matched to a gene.

A few counts support this clone. This chain joins TRBV5-4 and TRBJ2-1; D not resolved. V lost 1 base and J lost 8, with 7 bases in between. CDR3 length: 12 amino acids. The germline CDR1 and CDR2 sequences are SGHNT and YYREEE (reference sequence). The CDR3 DNA reads TGTGCCAGCAGCTTGAGGGATCATGAGCAGTTCTTC. Residues: CASSLRDHEQFF.

This clone has more than one count but fewer than ten. The rearrangement uses TRBV10-3 and TRBJ1-1, with D unclear. The germline V gene encodes CDR1 ENHRY and CDR2 SYGVKD. V was clipped by 3 bases and J by 2 bases, with 22 bases between them. This CDR3 contains 18 residues. CDR3 bases: TGTGCCATCAGTGATTCATTCGGCAGCCAAAGTGGTAACACTGAAGCTTTCTTT. It is translated as CAISDSFGSQSGNTEAFF.

In its sample, this clone was seen a few times. CDR3 loop: CASRQLLNAYEQYV. The CDR3 coding sequence is TGTGCCAGCCGACAGTTACTCAACGCCTACGAGCAGTACGTC. The J gene is TRBJ2-7, the V gene TRBV6-5, with D perhaps TRBD1 (5 bases). The CDR3 extends over 14 amino acids. The ends were cut back, 8 bases at V and 2 bases at J, with 16 bases in the middle. Germline V gene lookup returns CDR1 MNHEY and CDR2 SVGAGI.

The chain couples TRBV9 to TRBJ1-3; D is undetermined. V lost 0 bases and J lost 1, with 8 bases in between. CDR1 is SGDLS, CDR2 YYNGEE, per germline. The CDR3 is 15 amino acids. This CDR3 reads CASSVASGSGNTIYF. The CDR3 nucleotides are TGTGCCAGCAGCGTAGCAAGTGGGTCTGGAAACACCATATATTTT.

V and J are TRBV9 and TRBJ2-1; D is perhaps TRBD2 (5 bases). This CDR3 is 15 amino acids long. From germline, CDR1 is SGDLS and CDR2 YYNGEE. Deletions cut 0 bases from V and 6 bases from J, with 13 bases between. The CDR3 is CASSVGAGAPNEQFF. As DNA, the CDR3 is TGTGCCAGCAGCGTAGGGGCGGGCGCGCCCAATGAGCAGTTCTTC.

This clone was counted a few times. This sequence joins TRBV10-3 and TRBJ1-1; D unclear. V lost 7 bases and J lost 3, with 12 bases in between. The CDR3 runs to 13 residues. The germline gives CDR1 ENHRY, CDR2 SYGVKD. DNA for the CDR3: TGTGCCATCAAGTTTTCTGGGGACACTGAAGCTTTCTTT. Translation gives CAIKFSGDTEAFF.

This clone came up a few times. The V call is TRBV5-1, the J call TRBJ1-6; D ambiguous. CDR3 length: 14 amino acids. Trimming removed 0 bases from V and 10 bases from J, with 11 bases in between. CDR1 is SGHRS and CDR2 is YFSETQ in the germline V gene. CDR3 sequence (DNA): TGCGCCAGCAGCTTGGAAATAAGGAACTCACCCCTCCACTTT. This translates into CASSLEIRNSPLHF.

A few counts support this clone. V gene TRBV7-7 combines with J gene TRBJ2-2; maybe TRBD1 (6 bases). Trimming removed 2 bases at V and 7 bases at J, with 8 bases between. This CDR3 comprises 13 residues. Per the germline V gene, CDR1 is SSHAT and CDR2 is FNYEAQ (reference sequence). This chain's CDR3 is CASSLYRDGELFF. CDR3 nucleotides: TGTGCCAGCAGCTTATACAGGGACGGGGAGCTGTTTTTT. The full variable domain, its missing parts supplied by reference TRBV7-7 and TRBJ2-2, is GAGVSQSPRYKVTKRGQDVTLRCDPISSHATLYWYQQALGQGPEFLTYFNYEAQPDKSGLPSDRFSAERPEGSISTLTIQRTEQRDSAMYRCASSLYRDGELFFGEGSRLTVL.

This clone was observed a handful of times. This chain joins TRBV7-2 and TRBJ1-6; 7 bases agree with TRBD1. The CDR3 covers 13 residues. The V gene end was trimmed by 3 bases and the J gene end by 11 bases; junction bases not matched to a gene: 4. Germline V CDR1 and CDR2: SGHTA, FQGNSA. The CDR3 bases are TGTGCCAGCAGCTTTCGGGACAGTGCACCCCTCCACTTT. Residues: CASSFRDSAPLHF.

V and J are TRBV5-6 and TRBJ2-1; possible D gene TRBD2, 7 bases. This CDR3 is built from 15 residues. The germline V gene encodes CDR1 SGHDT and CDR2 YYEEEE. The V end was cut by 3 bases, the J end by 4 bases, with 14 bases between. DNA of the CDR3: TGTGCCAGCAGCTCCCGGGGGGCCCTTTACAATGAGCAGTTCTTC. Translation: CASSSRGALYNEQFF.

Concerning this clone itself: This sample also contains other DNA sequences that code for the same CDR3. The chain combines TRBV4-1 with TRBJ1-2; no definite D call. The germline gives CDR1 MGHRA, CDR2 YSYEKL. CDR3 size: 13 residues. The V end lost 0 bases, the J end lost 4 bases, and 6 bases lay between the germline ends. CDR3 sequence (DNA): TGCGCCAGCAGCCAAGACGGCTTCTATGGCTACACCTTC. This sequence encodes CASSQDGFYGYTF.

The chain is built from TRBV19 and TRBJ1-2; possibly TRBD1 for D (5 bases). V was clipped by 7 bases and J by 7 bases, with 16 bases between them. From germline, CDR1 is LNHDA and CDR2 SQIVND (reference sequence). The CDR3 is 13 amino acids. CDR3 sequence reads: CASKTARRGGYTF. The CDR3 DNA reads TGTGCCAGTAAGACTGCAAGGAGGGGTGGCTACACCTTC.

This clone has more than one count but fewer than ten. V is TRBV9 and J is TRBJ2-3, with no clear D. Germline CDR1 and CDR2: SGDLS and YYNGEE. With 4 bases removed from V and 3 bases from J, the gap between germline ends came to 9 bases. This CDR3 has 13 residues. This chain's CDR3 is CASSPQVTDTQYF. The CDR3 DNA reads as TGTGCCAGCAGCCCTCAAGTTACAGATACGCAGTATTTT.

In nucleotides, the CDR3 is TGTGCCAGCAGTAGCGGGAGAAGGGAGACCCAGTACTTC. Its translation: CASSSGRRETQYF. The rearrangement uses TRBV6-5 and TRBJ2-5; 8 bases line up with TRBD2. The trim removed 5 bases at V and 5 bases at J, leaving 4 bases unmatched. CDR3 size: 13 residues. CDR1 and CDR2 from the germline V gene are MNHEY and SVGAGI.

This clone was picked up a small number of times. V usage is TRBV29-1 and J usage is TRBJ1-2; no reliable D call. Trimming took 6 bases from V and 5 from J, leaving 16 bases between them. The CDR3 is 13 amino acids. CDR1 and CDR2 (germline): SQVTM, ANQGSEA. The CDR3 region is CSVLIQQSYGYTF. In DNA, the CDR3 is TGCAGCGTCCTGATACAACAGAGTTATGGCTACACCTTC.

In its sample, this clone was seen a few times. This CDR3 reads CASSRLVRSPDTQYF. The CDR3 DNA reads as TGTGCCAGCAGCCGCCTAGTCCGGTCCCCAGATACGCAGTATTTT. This chain links TRBV11-1 with TRBJ2-3, with D unresolved. V was cut by 5 bases and J by 4 bases, with 16 bases left in between. Germline loops: CDR1 SGHAT, CDR2 FQDESV (reference sequence). This CDR3 spans 15 amino acids.

A few counts support this clone. CDR3 nucleotides: TGTGCCAGCAGCCGACGACAGGCCTTTGAGACCCAGTACTTC. It translates to CASSRRQAFETQYF. This chain connects TRBV5-4 to TRBJ2-5; tentative D call: TRBD1 (6 bases). The CDR3 is made up of 14 amino acids. The V gene's germline CDR1 is SGHNT and CDR2 YYREEE (reference sequence). Trimming pared 4 bases from V and 5 bases from J, leaving 15 bases between.

This clone was recorded a few times. V usage is TRBV13 and J usage is TRBJ2-7, with D unclear. This CDR3 is 13 amino acids long. The V and J ends lost 2 bases and 3 bases respectively, with 8 bases between them. Germline V gene data show CDR1 as PRHDT and CDR2 as FYEKMQ (reference sequence). The CDR3 protein is CASSLNLFYEQYF. CDR3 in DNA: TGTGCCAGCAGCTTAAATTTATTCTACGAGCAGTACTTC.

This clone was picked up a small number of times. One end of the junction is discordant with germline, which a read error may explain. The rearrangement uses TRBV11-2 and TRBJ1-2; 8 bases map to TRBD1. This CDR3 is built from 12 residues. Germline CDR1 and CDR2: SGHAT and FQNNGV. CDR3 bases: TGTGCCAGCAGCTCAATGGACAGGGCCATCCCCTTC. Translated, it gives CASSSMDRAIPF.